The 16 T cell receptor beta chains below all came from one sample that was sequenced in a study of prognosis after radiotherapy for stage I lung cancer. From genomic DNA, two-round multiplex PCR was used to amplify TCR beta CDR3. The authors ran first-round PCR with primers specific to each TRBV and TRBJ gene. TCRdb re-called the multiplex PCR reads through MiXCR, storing one row per CDR3 protein. This sample yields 50,000 or so distinct CDR3 sequences, of which about 37% are seen a single time; approximately 9% belongs to the top ten. Sequencing used PBMCs, obtained before or after stereotactic body radiation therapy (not recorded which). The source is a donor at least 50 years old with non-small cell lung cancer.

Note on this clonotype: This likely stems from a read error, as it lies one base from a far larger clone. V is TRBV7-9 and J is TRBJ1-3; D gene unclear. This CDR3 has 15 residues. Trimming stripped 7 bases from V and 1 base from J, with 14 bases between. Looked up from germline, CDR1 is SEHNR and CDR2 is FQNEAQ (reference sequence). As DNA, the CDR3 is TGTGCCAGCATCCCCTCGATCGGGTCTGGAAACACCATATATTTT. This encodes CASIPSIGSGNTIYF.

As to this clonotype: This is likely a read error, given that the CDR3 carries no conserved phenylalanine or tryptophan at its end. The chain combines TRBV20-1 with TRBJ1-5; no firm D call. Germline V CDR1 and CDR2: DFQATT, SNEGSKA (reference sequence). The length of the CDR3 is 14 residues. Trimming stripped 1 base from V and 6 bases from J, with 13 bases between. CDR3 protein: CSARVWEGGQPQHL. The CDR3 nucleotides read TGCAGTGCTAGAGTATGGGAAGGAGGTCAGCCCCAGCATCTT.

This clonotype was observed a few times. This may arise from a read error, as a much more abundant clone is one base away. The chain recombines TRBV29-1 with TRBJ2-3; no firm D call. Germline CDR1 and CDR2: SQVTM and ANQGSEA. This CDR3 is 13 amino acids long. The CDR3 loop is CSSSRMGTDAQYF. Here the CDR3 DNA reads TGCAGCTCGAGTCGGATGGGCACAGATGCGCAGTATTTT.

This clonotype was counted ten times or more. V gene TRBV30 combines with J gene TRBJ1-1; TRBD1 aligns across 8 bases. The V segment lost 1 base and the J segment 0 bases; nucleotides outside the gene matches: 4. The CDR3 length is 15 residues. The V gene's germline CDR1 is GTSNPN and CDR2 SVGIG (reference sequence). CDR3 nucleotide sequence: TGTGCCTGGAGTGGTACAGGGGGTATGAACACTGAAGCTTTCTTT. Its translation is CAWSGTGGMNTEAFF.

This clonotype was seen many times. The J gene is TRBJ1-1, the V gene TRBV7-3; perhaps TRBD1 as D (5 bases). Trimming pared 5 bases from V and 1 base from J, leaving 17 bases between. From germline, CDR1 is SGHTA and CDR2 FQGTGA. This CDR3 has 16 residues. CDR3 in amino acids: CASSQLPGTENTEAFF. The CDR3 nucleotides read TGTGCCAGCAGCCAACTGCCCGGGACGGAGAACACTGAAGCTTTCTTT.

This clonotype was found many times. The V and J genes are TRBV12-3 or TRBV12-4 and TRBJ2-7; D not resolved. V lost 5 bases, J lost 6 bases, and 11 bases lay in between. This CDR3 is built from 12 residues. The CDR3 nucleotides are TGTGCCAGCAGTCTTGACACGGCCGAGCAGTACTTC. Amino acid sequence: CASSLDTAEQYF.

This clonotype was counted many times. The J gene is TRBJ1-1, the V gene TRBV30; D call uncertain. Germline CDR1 and CDR2: GTSNPN and SVGIG (reference sequence). Trimming removed 4 bases from V and 1 base from J, with 4 bases in between. This CDR3 contains 11 residues. As DNA, the CDR3 is TGTGCCTGGAAAGCGAACACTGAAGCTTTCTTT. This sequence encodes CAWKANTEAFF.

This sequence joins TRBV7-2 and TRBJ1-6; 8 bases fit TRBD1. V lost 7 bases, J lost 8 bases, and 16 bases stayed unmatched. The CDR3 contains 17 residues. The germline V gene encodes CDR1 SGHTA and CDR2 FQGNSA. In DNA, the CDR3 is TGTGCCAGCATGCCAAGAGGTGGCACAGGGGGATATTCACCCCTCCACTTT. Translating it yields CASMPRGGTGGYSPLHF.

This clonotype showed up many times. The chain uses TRBV11-3 and TRBJ2-1; D gene unclear. There are 12 residues in the CDR3. V was pared by 5 bases and J by 7 bases, with 9 bases between. Per germline, CDR1 SGHNT and CDR2 YENEEA. The CDR3 DNA reads as TGTGCCAGCAGCAAAACGGATAATGAGCAGTTCTTC. This encodes CASSKTDNEQFF.

This clonotype was found many times. The V and J genes are TRBV20-1 and TRBJ2-1; no reliable D call. This CDR3 is built from 12 residues. Trimming left V 0 bases short and J 9 bases short, with 9 bases between. Germline assignment: CDR1 DFQATT and CDR2 SNEGSKA (reference sequence). The CDR3 sequence: CSARDLFSEQFF. The CDR3 nucleotides read TGCAGTGCTAGAGACCTATTTAGTGAGCAGTTCTTC.

This clonotype was recorded at least ten times. This chain links TRBV7-3 with TRBJ2-3; 10 positions agree with TRBD1. This CDR3 spans 15 amino acids. Per germline, CDR1 SGHTA and CDR2 FQGTGA. V was clipped by 0 bases and J by 4 bases; unmatched bases: 1. The CDR3 bases are TGTGCCAGCAGCTTAACCGGACAGGGGGCAGATACGCAGTATTTT. Protein: CASSLTGQGADTQYF. The full variable domain, completed using reference TRBV7-3 and TRBJ2-3, is GAGVSQTPSNKVTEKGKYVELRCDPISGHTALYWYRQSLGQGPEFLIYFQGTGAADDSGLPNDRFFAVRPEGSVSTLKIQRTERGDSAVYLCASSLTGQGADTQYFGPGTRLTVL.

This clonotype has at least ten counts. This chain joins TRBV20-1 and TRBJ1-1, with 10 bases lining up with TRBD1. The length of the CDR3 is 15 residues. After removal of 7 bases from V and 4 bases from J, the junction contained 12 bases not matched to a gene. Germline V gene lookup returns CDR1 DFQATT and CDR2 SNEGSKA (reference sequence). The CDR3 DNA is TGCAGTGGGGACAGGGGAGGGGGAGGTTCCACTGAAGCTTTCTTT. Translating it yields CSGDRGGGGSTEAFF.

The chain employs TRBV24-1 and TRBJ2-3, with D hard to call. CDR1 and CDR2 from the germline V gene are KGHDR and SFDVKD. The CDR3 is 14 residues long. Trimming took off 1 base at V and 5 bases at J, with 9 bases between the two ends. The CDR3 reads CATSDLSNKDTQYF. CDR3 nucleotide sequence: TGTGCCACCAGTGATTTAAGCAACAAAGATACGCAGTATTTT.

This chain joins TRBV5-1 and TRBJ1-6; D is ambiguous. CDR3 length equals 13 residues. Trimming cost V 8 bases and J 6 bases, with 12 bases left between them. The germline V gene encodes CDR1 SGHRS and CDR2 YFSETQ. Written as DNA, the CDR3 is TGCGCCAGAGGGAGGGTAATTAATTCACCCCTCCACTTT. As protein: CARGRVINSPLHF. The full variable domain, rest sourced from reference TRBV5-1 and TRBJ1-6, is KAGVTQTPRYLIKTRGQQVTLSCSPISGHRSVSWYQQTPGQGLQFLFEYFSETQRNKGNFPGRFSGRQFSNSRSEMNVSTLELGDSALYLCARGRVINSPLHFGNGTRLTVT.

Turning to this clonotype: A read error may explain this, as a much larger clone is one base away. The rearrangement uses TRBV12-3 or TRBV12-4 and TRBJ1-2, with D tentatively TRBD1 (5 bases). The CDR3 loop spans 12 amino acids. The CDR3 nucleotides are TGTACCAGCAGTTCTGGGACCTATGGCTACACCTTC. Translating gives CTSSSGTYGYTF.

This clonotype showed up many times. The chain recombines TRBV28 with TRBJ1-4, with unresolved D. The CDR3 runs 14 residues. Germline CDR1 and CDR2: MDHEN and SYDVKM. V shed 2 bases and J shed 8 bases, with 12 bases lying between them. This CDR3 reads CASSLVGFSEKLFF. CDR3 DNA sequence: TGTGCCAGCAGTTTAGTGGGGTTCAGCGAAAAACTGTTTTTT.